This T cell receptor beta chain was recorded in a study of cytomegalovirus exposure and HLA in healthy donors. Remarks on this clone: Its matching antigen is unknown.

The CDR3 extends over 15 amino acids. V was clipped by 0 bases and J by 4 bases, with 12 bases between them. Germline V gene sequence: CDR1 MNHNY, CDR2 SVGAGI (reference sequence). Primers: 60 Vbeta forward and 13 Jbeta reverse. Libraries were prepared by immunoSEQ multiplex PCR; TCRdb keeps only in-frame clonotypes and omits some of them. Here the sample spans some 150,000 clones, roughly four fifths being singletons. Points from the study as a whole: Later, TCR association rates were found to vary by HLA locus, highest for DRB1 and lowest for HLA-C. Cytomegalovirus-associated status was assigned to about 150 TCR beta chains. Among the most significant clusters, several appeared linked to common viral pathogens in a later analysis. Most TCR sequences proved rare, with some public TCRs found in many donors.

The sequencing sample was made of PBMCs. This clonotype was sampled from a female donor in good health and CMV-seronegative. The chain couples TRBV6-6 to TRBJ1-1; the D gene is possibly TRBD1 (5 bases). The CDR3 coding sequence is TGTGCCAGCAGTTACTCGGGAGGGGTGGGCACTGAAGCTTTCTTT. Its protein is CASSYSGGVGTEAFF.